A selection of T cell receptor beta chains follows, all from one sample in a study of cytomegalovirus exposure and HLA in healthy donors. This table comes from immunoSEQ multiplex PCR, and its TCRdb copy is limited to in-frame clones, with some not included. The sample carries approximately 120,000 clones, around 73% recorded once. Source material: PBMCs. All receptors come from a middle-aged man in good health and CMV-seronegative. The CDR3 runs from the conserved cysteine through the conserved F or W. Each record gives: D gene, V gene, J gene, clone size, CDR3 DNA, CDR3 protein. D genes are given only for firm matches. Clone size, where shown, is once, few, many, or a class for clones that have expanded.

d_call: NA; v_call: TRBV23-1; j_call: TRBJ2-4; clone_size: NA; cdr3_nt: TGCGCCAGCAGTCAGGCCGGGCAGGGGGGCAAAAACATTCAGTACTTC; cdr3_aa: CASSQAGQGGKNIQYF
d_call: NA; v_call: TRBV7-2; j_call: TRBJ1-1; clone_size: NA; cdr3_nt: TGTGCCAGCAGCTTAGCGCGGGGGGTCGAAGCTTTCTTT; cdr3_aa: CASSLARGVEAFF
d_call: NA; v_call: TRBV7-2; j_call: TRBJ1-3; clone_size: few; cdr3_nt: TGTGCCAGCAGCTTAGCGGGGGCAGCAGGAAACACCATATATTTT; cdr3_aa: CASSLAGAAGNTIYF
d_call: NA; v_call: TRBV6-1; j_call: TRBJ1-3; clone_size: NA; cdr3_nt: TGTGCCAGCAGTGAACCCCGAACGCCGGGTGCAGGAAACACCATATATTTT; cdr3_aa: CASSEPRTPGAGNTIYF
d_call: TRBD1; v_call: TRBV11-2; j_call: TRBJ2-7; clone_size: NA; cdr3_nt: TGTGCCAGCAGCTACGGGACAGGGGGCCTCTACGAGCAGTACTTC; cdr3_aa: CASSYGTGGLYEQYF
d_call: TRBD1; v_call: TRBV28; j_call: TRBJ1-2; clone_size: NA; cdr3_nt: TGTGCCAGCAGTTTAGCGAGTGGGGGACAGGTCTATGGCTACACCTTC; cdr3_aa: CASSLASGGQVYGYTF
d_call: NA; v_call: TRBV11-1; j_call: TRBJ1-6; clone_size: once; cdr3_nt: TGTGCCAGCAGTAAGAGGAATTCACCCCTCCACTTT; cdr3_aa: CASSKRNSPLHF
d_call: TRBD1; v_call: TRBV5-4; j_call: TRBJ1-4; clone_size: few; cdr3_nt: TGTGCCAGCAGCCCCGGACAGGGTAATGCAAAACTGTTTTTT; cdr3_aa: CASSPGQGNAKLFF
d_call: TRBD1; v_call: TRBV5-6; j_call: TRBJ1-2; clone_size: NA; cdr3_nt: TGTGCCAGCAGCTCGACTACAGGGGTCCTCCCCTATGGCTACACCTTC; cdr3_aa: CASSSTTGVLPYGYTF
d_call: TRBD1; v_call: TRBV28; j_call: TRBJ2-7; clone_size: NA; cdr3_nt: TGTGCCAGCAGTTCCCGGGACAGATCCTACGAGCAGTACTTC; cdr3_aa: CASSSRDRSYEQYF
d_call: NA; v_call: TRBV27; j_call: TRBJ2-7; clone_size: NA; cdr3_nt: TGTGCCAGCGGACACGGCGAGCAGTACTTC; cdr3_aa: CASGHGEQYF
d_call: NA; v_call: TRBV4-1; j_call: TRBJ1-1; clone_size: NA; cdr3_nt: TGCGCCAGCAGCCAATCAGAAATCGTCATGAACACTGAAGCTTTCTTT; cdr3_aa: CASSQSEIVMNTEAFF
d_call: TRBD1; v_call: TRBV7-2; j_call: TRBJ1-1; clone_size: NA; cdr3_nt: TGTGCCAGCAGCTTACAGGGGGCCAAAACTGAAGCTTTCTTT; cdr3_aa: CASSLQGAKTEAFF
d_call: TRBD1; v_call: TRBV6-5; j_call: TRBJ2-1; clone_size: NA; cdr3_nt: TGTGCCAGCAGTCCTCCCGGGACAGGGAGGAAACAGTTCTTC; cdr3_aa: CASSPPGTGRKQFF
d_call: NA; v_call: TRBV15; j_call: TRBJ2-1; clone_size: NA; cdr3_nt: TGTGCCACCAGGAGGGCCGACAATGAGCAGTTCTTC; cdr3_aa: CATRRADNEQFF
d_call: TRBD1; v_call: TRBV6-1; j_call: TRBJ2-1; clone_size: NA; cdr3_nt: TGTGCCAGCAAATTGGACAGGGGAAGAAATGAGCAGTTCTTC; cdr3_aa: CASKLDRGRNEQFF
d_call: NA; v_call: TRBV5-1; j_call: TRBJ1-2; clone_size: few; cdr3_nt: TGCGCCAGCAGCTTGGAACCGATGGGCGGGGGCTACACCTTC; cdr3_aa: CASSLEPMGGGYTF
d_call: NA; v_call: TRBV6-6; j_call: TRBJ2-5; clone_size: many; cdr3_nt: TGTGCCAGCAGTCCACAGGAGCGAGAGACCCAGTACTTC; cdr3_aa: CASSPQERETQYF
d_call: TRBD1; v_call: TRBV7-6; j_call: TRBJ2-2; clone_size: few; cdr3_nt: TGTGCCAGCAGCTCGGGACAGGGGGGAACCGGGGAGCTGTTTTTT; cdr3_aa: CASSSGQGGTGELFF
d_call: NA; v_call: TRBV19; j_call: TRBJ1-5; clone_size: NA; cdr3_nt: TGTGCCAGCGACCGGGAGTATAGCAATCAGCCCCAGCATTTT; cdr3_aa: CASDREYSNQPQHF
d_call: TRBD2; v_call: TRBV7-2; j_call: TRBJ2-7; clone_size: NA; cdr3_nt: TGTGCCAGCAGCCCCAGGGAGGGGTACGAGCAGTACTTC; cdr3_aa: CASSPREGYEQYF
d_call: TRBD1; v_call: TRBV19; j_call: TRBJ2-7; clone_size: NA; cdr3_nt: TGTGCCAGTAGTATAAAGAAGGGACAGATCGTCTACGAGCAGTACTTC; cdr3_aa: CASSIKKGQIVYEQYF
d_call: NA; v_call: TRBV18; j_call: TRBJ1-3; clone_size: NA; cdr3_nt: TGTGCCAGCTCACCACCATCCGGGTTTGGAAACACCATATATTTT; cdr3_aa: CASSPPSGFGNTIYF
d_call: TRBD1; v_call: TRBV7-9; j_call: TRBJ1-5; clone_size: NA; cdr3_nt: TGTGCCAGCAGCTTAGCCGGACAGGGGGGACTAAATCAGCCCCAGCATTTT; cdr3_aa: CASSLAGQGGLNQPQHF
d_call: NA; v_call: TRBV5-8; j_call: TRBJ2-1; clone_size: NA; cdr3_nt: TGTGCCAGCAGCTCTGTTTTCCCCCTTTACAATGAGCAGTTCTTC; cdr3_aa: CASSSVFPLYNEQFF
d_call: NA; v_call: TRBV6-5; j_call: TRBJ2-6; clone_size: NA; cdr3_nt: TGTGCCAGCAGTTATAGCTCTTCTGGGGCCAACGTCCTGACTTTC; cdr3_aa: CASSYSSSGANVLTF
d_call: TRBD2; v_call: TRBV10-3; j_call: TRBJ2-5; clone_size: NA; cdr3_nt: TGTGCCATCCGGGGGGTGGAGGAGACCCAGTACTTC; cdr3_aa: CAIRGVEETQYF
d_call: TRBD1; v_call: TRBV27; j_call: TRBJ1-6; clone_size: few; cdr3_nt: TGTGCCAGCAGTCTACTACAGGGGTCAGGTTCACCCCTCCACTTT; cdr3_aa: CASSLLQGSGSPLHF